The rows below give T cell receptor beta chains drawn from one sample of a study of early T cells in non-severe SARS-CoV-2 infection. TCRdb itself ran the 5' RACE reads through MiXCR, one entry per CDR3 protein. The table has 86,000 or so distinct CDR3 sequences, 11% to 15% seen once. Sequenced material: whole blood. The origin of the receptors is an adult who was a healthcare worker with PCR-confirmed SARS-CoV-2 infection or an uninfected control (not recorded which). CDR3s include the opening cysteine and the closing phenylalanine or tryptophan. D genes are given only for firm matches. Size is stated for part of the rows, as once, few or many counts, or as a class when the clone is expanded.

clone size	V gene	D gene	J gene	CDR3 protein	CDR3 DNA
NA	TRBV29-1	NA	TRBJ1-4	CSAADTYEKLFF	TGCAGCGCCGCAGACACGTATGAAAAACTGTTTTTT
many	TRBV30	NA	TRBJ1-1	CAWSVLLDTEAFF	TGTGCCTGGAGTGTACTTTTGGACACTGAAGCTTTCTTT
NA	TRBV3-1	NA	TRBJ1-3	CASNQDLLFGNTIYF	TGTGCCAGCAACCAAGATCTGCTTTTCGGAAACACCATATATTTT
many	TRBV7-8	NA	TRBJ1-1	CASSPQTMNTEAFF	TGTGCCAGCAGCCCACAAACTATGAACACTGAAGCTTTCTTT
many	TRBV18	NA	TRBJ2-5	CASSPPFGGIQETQYF	TGTGCCAGCTCACCTCCCTTTGGGGGGATACAAGAGACCCAGTACTTC
many	TRBV7-2	NA	TRBJ2-1	CASSPYLYNEQFF	TGTGCCAGCAGCCCATACTTGTACAATGAGCAGTTCTTC
few	TRBV10-3	NA	TRBJ1-1	CAISESGSGGRAEAFF	TGTGCCATCAGTGAGTCCGGTTCGGGGGGGCGTGCTGAAGCTTTCTTT
few	TRBV20-1	NA	TRBJ2-7	CSALRQYEQYF	TGCAGTGCCCTTCGACAGTACGAGCAGTACTTC
NA	TRBV5-1	TRBD2	TRBJ2-1	CASTRTRGGGNEQFF	TGCGCCAGCACCCGAACCCGCGGGGGAGGAAATGAGCAGTTCTTC
few	TRBV20-1	TRBD1	TRBJ2-7	CSASGTDTYEQYF	TGCAGTGCGTCCGGGACAGACACCTACGAGCAGTACTTC
once	TRBV7-9	NA	TRBJ2-3	CASTPAKGRPDTQYF	TGTGCCAGCACCCCCGCAAAGGGGAGGCCCGATACGCAGTATTTT
few	TRBV5-6	NA	TRBJ2-3	CASSLKMEGDTQYF	TGTGCCAGCAGCTTGAAGATGGAGGGAGATACGCAGTATTTT
few	TRBV5-1	NA	TRBJ1-2	CASSLWQSYGYTF	TGCGCCAGCAGCTTGTGGCAATCGTATGGCTACACCTTC
NA	TRBV20-1	NA	TRBJ2-7	CSATKSRDEQYF	TGCAGTGCAACGAAAAGCAGGGACGAGCAGTACTTC
few	TRBV11-2	NA	TRBJ2-1	CASSLPGPEQFF	TGTGCCAGCAGCCTTCCCGGTCCTGAGCAGTTCTTC
few	TRBV29-1	NA	TRBJ2-2	CSVWVPNTGELFF	TGCAGCGTATGGGTCCCGAACACCGGGGAGCTGTTTTTT
NA	TRBV20-1	NA	TRBJ1-6	CSAAGGFDSPLHF	TGCAGTGCCGCCGGGGGTTTCGATTCACCCCTCCACTTT
few	TRBV30	NA	TRBJ2-1	CAWSRGVNEQFF	TGTGCCTGGAGCCGAGGGGTCAATGAGCAGTTCTTC
few	TRBV18	NA	TRBJ2-2	CASSPPLGSTNTGELFF	TGTGCCAGCTCACCACCCCTAGGGTCAACTAACACCGGGGAGCTGTTTTTT
many	TRBV29-1	TRBD2	TRBJ2-1	CSVGEGLAAYNEQFF	TGCAGCGTTGGCGAGGGACTAGCAGCTTACAATGAGCAGTTCTTC
many	TRBV20-1	NA	TRBJ1-5	CSAGAGAGRPQHF	TGCAGTGCCGGGGCAGGGGCGGGACGGCCCCAGCATTTT
many	TRBV12-3/TRBV12-4	NA	TRBJ1-5	CASSFSNQPQHF	TGTGCCAGCAGTTTTTCAAATCAGCCCCAGCATTTT
few	TRBV29-1	TRBD2	TRBJ2-1	CSVASGNSYNEQFF	TGCAGCGTTGCGAGCGGGAATTCCTACAATGAGCAGTTCTTC
few	TRBV7-8	NA	TRBJ2-3	CASSFRSGGVPDTQYF	TGTGCCAGCAGCTTTAGGTCAGGGGGGGTTCCAGATACGCAGTATTTT
many	TRBV29-1	NA	TRBJ2-7	CSVGDYEQYF	TGCAGCGTAGGAGACTACGAGCAGTACTTC
NA	TRBV5-1	NA	TRBJ2-3	CASSLRPTDTQYF	TGCGCCAGCAGCTTGAGGCCCACAGATACGCAGTATTTT
few	TRBV11-2	TRBD2	TRBJ2-1	CASSLTASGGFSYNEQFF	TGTGCCAGCAGCCTTACCGCTAGCGGGGGTTTTTCCTACAATGAGCAGTTCTTC
NA	TRBV6-1	TRBD1	TRBJ1-2	CASSVGGQEGYTF	TGTGCCAGCAGTGTTGGGGGACAGGAGGGCTACACCTTC
NA	TRBV4-1	NA	TRBJ1-2	CASSQGTAIYGYTF	TGCGCCAGCAGCCAAGGGACAGCCATCTATGGCTACACCTTC
NA	TRBV28	NA	TRBJ2-5	CASSPLAGEGGPGETQYF	TGTGCCAGCAGTCCCCTGGCGGGAGAGGGGGGGCCAGGGGAGACCCAGTACTTC
NA	TRBV9	TRBD1	TRBJ1-2	CASTGQGAGGYTF	TGTGCCAGCACCGGACAGGGGGCAGGCGGCTACACCTTC
NA	TRBV5-1	TRBD2	TRBJ2-1	CTSSSGLAGYYNEQFF	TGCACCAGCAGCTCTGGACTAGCGGGATACTACAATGAGCAGTTCTTC
few	TRBV6-1	NA	TRBJ1-4	CASSPGAHNEKLFF	TGTGCCAGCAGTCCGGGGGCGCACAATGAAAAACTGTTTTTT
few	TRBV7-6	TRBD2	TRBJ2-3	CASSFGTSGRGDTQYF	TGTGCCAGCAGCTTCGGGACTAGCGGGAGGGGCGATACGCAGTATTTT
NA	TRBV2	NA	TRBJ2-7	CASSGRGTGYEQYF	TGTGCCAGCAGCGGACGGGGGACTGGGTACGAGCAGTACTTC
once	TRBV6-2/TRBV6-3	NA	TRBJ2-7	CASIGRGRYEQYF	TGTGCCAGCATTGGGCGGGGGCGCTACGAGCAGTACTTC
few	TRBV21-1	NA	TRBJ2-7	CASSTSTSVGEEDGSYEQYF	TGTGCCAGCAGCACCTCAACTAGCGTGGGGGAGGAAGATGGGTCCTACGAGCAGTACTTC
few	TRBV20-1	NA	TRBJ1-4	CSARDKGTSNEKLFF	TGCAGTGCTAGAGATAAGGGGACCTCTAATGAAAAACTGTTTTTT
NA	TRBV5-4	TRBD1	TRBJ2-7	CASSLRDRGTYEQYF	TGTGCCAGCAGCTTAAGGGACAGGGGAACCTACGAGCAGTACTTC
few	TRBV20-1	NA	TRBJ1-4	CSARVVGDNEKLFF	TGCAGTGCTAGAGTGGTCGGGGACAATGAAAAACTGTTTTTT
many	TRBV27	NA	TRBJ2-7	CASSLWGASYEQYF	TGTGCCAGCAGTTTGTGGGGCGCCTCCTACGAGCAGTACTTC
few	TRBV11-3	NA	TRBJ2-1	CASSLGPSSNEQFF	TGTGCCAGCAGCTTAGGACCCAGCAGCAATGAGCAGTTCTTC
NA	TRBV5-8	NA	TRBJ2-5	CASSFYGDSGARRETQYF	TGTGCCAGCAGCTTTTATGGGGATAGCGGAGCCCGTCGAGAGACCCAGTACTTC
NA	TRBV11-3	NA	TRBJ1-3	CASSSGPGANTIYF	TGTGCCAGCAGCTCGGGCCCCGGGGCTAACACCATATATTTT
many	TRBV7-6	NA	TRBJ2-1	CASSLAGGSGRNEQFF	TGTGCCAGCAGCTTAGCGGGAGGATCGGGGCGCAATGAGCAGTTCTTC
many	TRBV12-3/TRBV12-4	NA	TRBJ2-1	CASSTSRSRHNEQFF	TGTGCCAGCAGTACTAGCCGGAGTCGCCACAATGAGCAGTTCTTC
few	TRBV6-4	TRBD1	TRBJ2-1	CASSAVGGTGYNEQFF	TGTGCCAGCAGTGCCGTTGGTGGGACAGGTTACAATGAGCAGTTCTTC
NA	TRBV4-1	NA	TRBJ2-7	CASSQAQGAYEQYF	TGCGCCAGCAGCCAAGCACAGGGTGCCTACGAGCAGTACTTC